What follows are 3 T cell receptor beta chains derived from one specimen sequenced in a study of T cell changes during pregnancy in multiple sclerosis. The data were produced by immunoSEQ multiplex PCR, yet TCRdb's version contains in-frame clones alone and is incomplete. The table shows about 69,000 clones, with approximately 92% occurring only once. Sequences were derived from peripheral blood, sampled in the third trimester of pregnancy. These receptor sequences come from a female donor in good health, enrolled as a control in a pregnancy study.

The rearrangement links TRBV5-4 to TRBJ2-3, with TRBD2 matching over 7 bases. V lost 7 bases, J lost 1 base, and 12 bases stayed unmatched. This CDR3 has 16 residues. CDR1 and CDR2 (germline): SGHNT, YYREEE (reference sequence). CDR3 sequence: CASHRVGAGGTDTQYF. CDR3 in DNA: TGTGCCAGCCATCGGGTGGGTGCGGGGGGCACAGATACGCAGTATTTT.

The V and J genes are TRBV14 and TRBJ2-5, with D perhaps TRBD2 (5 bases). Between the trimmed V and J ends, which lost 6 bases and 5 bases, there was a span of 7 bases. Germline V gene sequence: CDR1 SGHDN, CDR2 FVKESK. This CDR3 has 11 residues. The CDR3 sequence is CASSRRETQYF. The CDR3 nucleotides are TGTGCCAGCAGTCGGAGGGAGACCCAGTACTTC.

The V gene is TRBV14, the J gene TRBJ1-2, with TRBD1 matching over 8 bases. The germline CDR1 and CDR2 sequences are SGHDN and FVKESK. The junction had 14 bases not matched to a gene; V was cut back by 5 bases and J by 12 bases. The CDR3 runs to 14 residues. CDR3 DNA: TGTGCCAGCAGCTACAACGGACAGGGCGGGTTGGACACCTTC. Encoded protein: CASSYNGQGGLDTF. The complete variable domain, with remaining parts taken from reference TRBV14 and TRBJ1-2, reads EAGVTQFPSHSVIEKGQTVTLRCDPISGHDNLYWYRRVMGKEIKFLLHFVKESKQDESGMPNNRFLAERTGGTYSTLKVQPAELEDSGVYFCASSYNGQGGLDTFGSGTRLTVV.